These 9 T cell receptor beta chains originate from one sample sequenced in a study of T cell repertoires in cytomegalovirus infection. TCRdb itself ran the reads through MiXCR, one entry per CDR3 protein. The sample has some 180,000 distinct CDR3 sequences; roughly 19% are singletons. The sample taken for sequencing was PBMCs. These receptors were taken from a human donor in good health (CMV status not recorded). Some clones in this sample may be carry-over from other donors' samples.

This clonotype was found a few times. CDR3 amino acids: CATSVGTQQETQYF. Here the CDR3 DNA reads TGTGCCACCAGTGTAGGGACCCAGCAGGAGACCCAGTACTTC. V usage is TRBV24-1 and J usage is TRBJ2-5; the D gene could be TRBD1 or TRBD2 (5 bases each). V lost 5 bases to trimming and J lost 5 bases, with 14 bases between them. The CDR3 contains 14 residues. CDR1 is KGHDR, CDR2 SFDVKD, per germline.

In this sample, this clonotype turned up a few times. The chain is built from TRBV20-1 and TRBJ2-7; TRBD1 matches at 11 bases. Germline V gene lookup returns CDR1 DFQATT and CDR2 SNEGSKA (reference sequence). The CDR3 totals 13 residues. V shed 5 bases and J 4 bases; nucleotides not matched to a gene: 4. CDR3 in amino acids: CSAEGQGGYEQYF. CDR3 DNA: TGCAGTGCTGAGGGACAGGGGGGTTACGAGCAGTACTTC.

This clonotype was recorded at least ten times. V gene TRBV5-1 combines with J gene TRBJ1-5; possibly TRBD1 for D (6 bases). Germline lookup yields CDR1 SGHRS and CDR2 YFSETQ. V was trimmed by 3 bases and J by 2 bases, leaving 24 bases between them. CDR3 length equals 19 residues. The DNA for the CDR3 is TGCGCCAGCAGCTCCCGCCAGGGGAAGGAGATAACCTGCAATCAGCCCCAGCATTTT. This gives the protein CASSSRQGKEITCNQPQHF.

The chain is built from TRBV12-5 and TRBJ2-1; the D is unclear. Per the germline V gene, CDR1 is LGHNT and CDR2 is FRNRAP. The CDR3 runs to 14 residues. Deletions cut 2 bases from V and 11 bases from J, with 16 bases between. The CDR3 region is CASGLPLLGHKQFF. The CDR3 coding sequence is TGTGCTAGTGGTTTGCCCCTACTCGGCCATAAGCAGTTCTTC.

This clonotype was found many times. As DNA, the CDR3 is TGTGCCAGCAGCCCTTCGCGAGGATACAATGAGCAGTTCTTC. It translates to CASSPSRGYNEQFF. The chain employs TRBV7-2 and TRBJ2-1; no firm D call. Deletions cut 5 bases from V and 4 bases from J, with 12 bases between. CDR3 length: 14 residues. CDR1 is SGHTA, CDR2 FQGNSA, per germline.

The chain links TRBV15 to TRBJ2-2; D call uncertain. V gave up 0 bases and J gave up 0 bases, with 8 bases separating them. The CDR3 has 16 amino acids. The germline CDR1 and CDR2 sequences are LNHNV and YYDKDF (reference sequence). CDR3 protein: CATSRDRAPNTGELFF. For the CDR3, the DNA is TGTGCCACCAGCAGAGATCGGGCGCCGAACACCGGGGAGCTGTTTTTT.

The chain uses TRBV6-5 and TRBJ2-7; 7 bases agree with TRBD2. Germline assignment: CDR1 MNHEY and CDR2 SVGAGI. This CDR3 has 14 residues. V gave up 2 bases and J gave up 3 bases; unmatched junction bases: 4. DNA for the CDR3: TGTGCCAGCAGTTACGGACTAGGCTTCTACGAGCAGTACTTC. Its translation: CASSYGLGFYEQYF.

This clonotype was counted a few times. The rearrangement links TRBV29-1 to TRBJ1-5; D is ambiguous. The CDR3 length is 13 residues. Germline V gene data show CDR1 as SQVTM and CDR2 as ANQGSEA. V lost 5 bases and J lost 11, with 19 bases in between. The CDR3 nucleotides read TGCAGCGTTTCTGCCGCGATCGGCGGGGCCCAGCATTTT. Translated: CSVSAAIGGAQHF.

CDR3 in DNA: TGTGCCAGCAGTTTAGACAGGGTCCAAGAGACCCAGTACTTC. It encodes CASSLDRVQETQYF. The chain recombines TRBV28 with TRBJ2-5; 7 nucleotides match TRBD1. The CDR3 is made up of 14 amino acids. J lost 1 base, V lost 2 bases, and 1 base had no gene match. The germline gives CDR1 MDHEN, CDR2 SYDVKM.